What follows are 17 T cell receptor beta chains derived from one specimen sequenced in a study of T cells after yellow fever vaccination. TCRdb recomputed calls from the 5' RACE reads with MiXCR, one row per CDR3 protein. The profile covers about 63,000 distinct CDR3 sequences, with 6.5% to 9% appearing a single time and less than 40% taken by the ten largest. The material sequenced was CD8+ T cells sorted from PBMCs, taken 15 days after the yellow fever booster vaccination. Source of these receptors: a man younger than 40 who received the YFV17D yellow fever vaccine.

This clonotype was picked up many times. This chain connects TRBV10-3 to TRBJ2-7; 7 bases align to TRBD2. V lost 8 bases to trimming and J lost 2 bases; unmatched junction nucleotides: 12. Germline values: CDR1 ENHRY, CDR2 SYGVKD. The CDR3 contains 15 residues. CDR3 DNA sequence: TGTGCCATCGGAAACTCCCAGCGGGAACCCTACGAGCAGTACTTC. This encodes CAIGNSQREPYEQYF.

The chain combines TRBV19 with TRBJ2-2; D is ambiguous. The CDR3 is 14 amino acids. V lost 10 bases and J 5 bases, leaving 17 bases between the germline ends. The germline gives CDR1 LNHDA, CDR2 SQIVND (reference sequence). CDR3 in DNA: TGTGCCACCACCACTGGCTCGAGTACCGGGGAGCTGTTTTTT. This translates into CATTTGSSTGELFF. Combining the CDR3 with reference TRBV19 and TRBJ2-2 gives the whole variable domain DGGITQSPKYLFRKEGQNVTLSCEQNLNHDAMYWYRQDPGQGLRLIYYSQIVNDFQKGDIAEGYSVSREKKESFPLTVTSAQKNPTAFYLCATTTGSSTGELFFGEGSRLTVL.

The table lists this clonotype with a few counts. This chain joins TRBV6-1 and TRBJ2-5; TRBD2 matches at 7 bases. This CDR3 comprises 14 residues. The V and J ends lost 8 bases and 5 bases, in that order; junction bases with no gene match: 11. CDR1 MNHNS and CDR2 SASEGT come from the germline V gene. CDR3 bases: TGTGCCAGCGGGGGAGGGGAGTTTGGGGAGACCCAGTACTTC. Its protein product is CASGGGEFGETQYF.

This clonotype was seen ten or more times. The chain has TRBV11-3 and TRBJ2-5; D might be TRBD1 or TRBD2, each matching 5 bases. The germline gives CDR1 SGHNT, CDR2 YENEEA. This CDR3 spans 17 amino acids. The V end lost 0 bases, the J end lost 2 bases, and 16 bases lay between the germline ends. The CDR3 loop is CASSLELKGTEQETQYF. In DNA form, the CDR3 reads TGTGCCAGCAGCTTAGAACTTAAGGGGACGGAGCAAGAGACCCAGTACTTC.

Of note for this clonotype: This may come from a read error, since a much larger clone is one base off. The CDR3 sequence: CASSQVDYRSYEQYF. CDR3 bases: TGTGCCAGCAGCCAAGTCGATTACAGATCCTACGAGCAGTACTTC. This chain connects TRBV14 to TRBJ2-7, with D unclear. V lost 1 base to trimming and J lost 1 base, with 11 bases between them. The CDR3 length is 15 residues. Per the germline V gene, CDR1 is SGHDN and CDR2 is FVKESK.

This clonotype was recorded many times. The rearrangement links TRBV15 to TRBJ2-7; TRBD1 is a possible D gene (6 bases). From germline, CDR1 is LNHNV and CDR2 YYDKDF (reference sequence). The length of the CDR3 is 18 residues. V was trimmed by 3 bases and J by 0 bases, leaving 21 bases between them. Here the CDR3 DNA reads TGTGCCACCAGCAGTAAATGGGGGCAGGACCCGAGCTCCTACGAGCAGTACTTC. This codes for CATSSKWGQDPSSYEQYF.

This clonotype was observed a handful of times. The DNA of the CDR3 is TGTGCCAGCAGCCCCGGGACTAGCGGCACAGATACGCAGTATTTT. This codes for CASSPGTSGTDTQYF. This chain connects TRBV7-7 to TRBJ2-3; 10 bases agree with TRBD2. The ends lost 5 bases at V and 1 base at J; junction bases unmatched: 3. CDR3 length equals 15 residues. Germline CDR1 and CDR2: SSHAT and FNYEAQ (reference sequence).

At least ten counts were recorded for this clonotype. The chain employs TRBV24-1 and TRBJ2-2, with no clear D. CDR3 length: 16 residues. V was trimmed by 3 bases and J by 2 bases, leaving 12 bases between them. From germline, CDR1 is KGHDR and CDR2 SFDVKD. As DNA, the CDR3 is TGTGCCACCAGTGATCCCGCCGCCACAAACACCGGGGAGCTGTTTTTT. This sequence encodes CATSDPAATNTGELFF.

This clonotype was recorded many times. The chain employs TRBV7-8 and TRBJ2-1, with D unresolved. V lost 2 bases and J 1 base, leaving 9 bases between the germline ends. CDR3 length: 15 residues. Germline lookup yields CDR1 SGHVS and CDR2 FQNEAQ. This chain's CDR3 is CASSLSLPSYNEQFF. DNA for the CDR3: TGTGCCAGCAGCTTAAGTCTCCCATCCTACAATGAGCAGTTCTTC. Using reference TRBV7-8 and TRBJ2-1 for the parts outside the CDR3, the full variable domain is GAGVSQSPRYKVAKRGQDVALRCDPISGHVSLFWYQQALGQGPEFLTYFQNEAQLDKSGLPSDRFFAERPEGSVSTLKIQRTQQEDSAVYLCASSLSLPSYNEQFFGPGTRLTVL.

This clonotype was found many times. V gene TRBV29-1 combines with J gene TRBJ2-7, with 7 nucleotides matching TRBD1. There are 16 residues in the CDR3. Germline-derived CDR1 and CDR2 are SQVTM and ANQGSEA. After removal of 4 bases from V and 0 bases from J, the junction contained 12 bases not matched to a gene. CDR3 bases: TGCAGCGTTGCCGGTGGGGACAGAACGCCCTCCTACGAGCAGTACTTC. Translation: CSVAGGDRTPSYEQYF.

This clonotype came up many times. V usage is TRBV29-1 and J usage is TRBJ2-1; D perhaps matches TRBD2 (6 bases). With 7 bases removed from V and 4 bases from J, the gap between germline ends came to 14 bases. Looked up from germline, CDR1 is SQVTM and CDR2 is ANQGSEA. The CDR3 runs to 13 residues. For the CDR3, the DNA is TGCAGCGGTAGACTAGGCTCTTACAATGAGCAGTTCTTC. This gives the protein CSGRLGSYNEQFF.

In its sample, this clonotype was seen many times. This chain joins TRBV20-1 and TRBJ2-1, with a tentative D call TRBD2 (6 bases). Per germline, CDR1 DFQATT and CDR2 SNEGSKA (reference sequence). The CDR3 has 15 amino acids. Trimming pared 1 base from V and 5 bases from J, leaving 15 bases between. For the CDR3, the DNA is TGCAGTGCTAGAGTAACTAGCTCCGAGAACAATGAGCAGTTCTTC. Translated, it gives CSARVTSSENNEQFF.

The table lists this clonotype with many counts. CDR3 sequence: CSVGGGTKNIQYF. CDR3 sequence (DNA): TGCAGCGTTGGAGGGGGAACCAAAAACATTCAGTACTTC. The chain combines TRBV29-1 with TRBJ2-4; possible D gene TRBD1, 6 bases. Deletions cut 4 bases from V and 2 bases from J, with 9 bases between. This CDR3 has 13 amino acids. Germline V lookup: CDR1 SQVTM, CDR2 ANQGSEA. Full variable domain (missing parts from reference TRBV29-1 and TRBJ2-4): SAVISQKPSRDICQRGTSLTIQCQVDSQVTMMFWYRQQPGQSLTLIATANQGSEATYESGFVIDKFPISRPNLTFSTLTVSNMSPEDSSIYLCSVGGGTKNIQYFGAGTRLSVL.

This clonotype has ten or more counts. The V and J genes are TRBV27 and TRBJ1-5, with unresolved D. CDR1 MNHEY and CDR2 SMNVEV come from the germline V gene (reference sequence). Trimming shortened V by 8 bases and J by 10 bases, and 9 bases separated the two germline ends. The length of the CDR3 is 10 residues. The CDR3, as DNA: TGTGCCAGCGGCGGAGAACCCCAGCATTTT. As protein: CASGGEPQHF.

This clonotype showed up just a few times. The V and J genes are TRBV19 and TRBJ2-3; 10 nucleotides agree with TRBD2. The ends lost 7 bases at V and 3 bases at J; junction bases unmatched: 7. Germline V gives CDR1 LNHDA, CDR2 SQIVND (reference sequence). This CDR3 is 15 amino acids long. CDR3 sequence reads: CASTPQREGTDTQYF. CDR3 bases: TGTGCCAGTACCCCCCAGCGGGAGGGGACAGATACGCAGTATTTT.

This clonotype occurred many times. This CDR3 reads CASSPRHQETQYF. In nucleotides, the CDR3 is TGTGCCAGTAGTCCGCGGCACCAAGAGACCCAGTACTTC. The chain employs TRBV19 and TRBJ2-5; D is uncertain. In germline, CDR1 is LNHDA, CDR2 SQIVND (reference sequence). V was pared by 5 bases and J by 0 bases, with 7 bases between. This CDR3 has 13 residues.

There are many counts of this clonotype. The gene calls are TRBV7-9 and TRBJ2-1; D is possibly TRBD1 or TRBD2 (5 bases each). In germline, CDR1 is SEHNR, CDR2 FQNEAQ (reference sequence). V lost 1 base, J lost 2 bases, and 12 bases lay in between. This CDR3 is 16 amino acids long. Written as DNA, the CDR3 is TGTGCCAGCAGCTTAGTGGGGGAACGGGCCTACAATGAGCAGTTCTTC. Protein: CASSLVGERAYNEQFF.